This T cell receptor (beta chain) appears in the sequencing data of a study of blood T cell repertoires in COVID-19. Study-wide context: COVID-19 samples from acute and convalescent phases originated in the United States, Italy and Spain. PBMCs, B-cell-depleted T cells, or T cells were the source of the cDNA or gDNA that made up the material.

With V trimmed by 0 bases and J by 1 base, 7 bases remained unmatched. Germline-derived CDR1 and CDR2 are SGHVS and FNYEAQ. The CDR3 sequence is 18 residues long. In the original analysis: Estimation of nucleated cell counts relied on the amplification of reference gene primers. Assay: immunoSEQ multiplex PCR; the TCRdb copy retains only in-frame clones and omits some. D and trimming come from the DNA, and the V and J calls and clone size come from that table. Among more than 150,000 clones listed, about 90% were seen once. The chain joins TRBV7-6 to TRBJ2-1, with 9 bases fitting TRBD1. This TCR was recovered from a man between 45 and 60 years old with acute or convalescent COVID-19. Sequencing was carried out using peripheral blood. In DNA form, the CDR3 reads TGTGCCAGCAGCTTAGCGCTTCAGGGACAGGGTTCCTACAATGAGCAGTTCTTC. This codes for CASSLALQGQGSYNEQFF.